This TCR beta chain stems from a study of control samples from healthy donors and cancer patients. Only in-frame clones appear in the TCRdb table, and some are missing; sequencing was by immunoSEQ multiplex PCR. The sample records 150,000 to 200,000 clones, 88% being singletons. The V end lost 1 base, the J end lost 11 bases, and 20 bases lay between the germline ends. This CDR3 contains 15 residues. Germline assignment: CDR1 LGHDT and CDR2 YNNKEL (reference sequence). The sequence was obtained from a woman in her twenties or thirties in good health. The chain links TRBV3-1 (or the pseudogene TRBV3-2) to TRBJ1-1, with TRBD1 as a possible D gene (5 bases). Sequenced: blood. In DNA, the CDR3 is TGTGCCAGCAGCCAAGGGACGACAGTGTGGGATTCGGCTTTCTTT. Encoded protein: CASSQGTTVWDSAFF.